This T cell receptor beta chain was profiled in a study of Tregs in tolerant kidney transplant recipients. Findings and limits, study-wide: Few patients were studied, so findings need validation in larger groups. Activated donor B cell expansion appeared to reveal the most relevant donor-specific TCRbeta repertoire.

Data came from immunoSEQ multiplex PCR; TCRdb stores just in-frame clones and leaves some out. The sample holds 65,000 or so clones; about 87% are singletons and the top ten take 3.5% to 4.5%. CDR1 and CDR2 (germline): MGHRA, YSYEKL. This CDR3 has 13 amino acids. The V end lost 1 base, the J end lost 7 bases, and 8 bases lay between the germline ends. Related graft donors supplied nonmyeloablative bone marrow transplants, and mixed chimerism was transient. Unstimulated Tregs (CD4+CD25+CD127-) and CD4+CD25- non-Tregs were sorted from PBMCs. As concerns this clone: Its antigen is currently unknown.

The sequencing used CD4+ T cells from blood (PBMCs), collected 6 months after the transplant. The V gene is TRBV4-1, the J gene TRBJ1-5; D is possibly TRBD1 (5 bases). The origin of this receptor is a human patient who received a combined kidney and bone marrow transplant. Among the T cells, some may be from the graft donor. The CDR3: CASSQGTPQPQHF. As DNA, the CDR3 is TGCGCCAGCAGCCAAGGGACACCACAGCCCCAGCATTTT.